The 2 T cell receptor beta chains presented below share a single source sample, sequenced in a study of T cell changes during pregnancy in multiple sclerosis. Profiling relied on immunoSEQ multiplex PCR, and the TCRdb table lists in-frame clones only, not all of them. The sample records about 33,000 clones, about nine tenths being singletons. The material sequenced was CD4+ T cells from peripheral blood mononuclear cells, taken in the third trimester of pregnancy. The receptors originated from a female donor in good health, enrolled as a control in a pregnancy study.

The chain has TRBV6-1 and TRBJ2-3, with 11 bases matching TRBD2. The CDR3 is made up of 15 amino acids. Germline CDR1 and CDR2: MNHNS and SASEGT. V dropped 4 bases and J dropped 0; count of bases not matched to a gene: 0. The CDR3 DNA sequence: TGTGCCAGCAGTGGACTAGCGGGGAGCACAGATACGCAGTATTTT. It codes for CASSGLAGSTDTQYF.

The chain uses TRBV5-1 and TRBJ1-1, with 9 bases lining up with TRBD1. J was trimmed by 3 bases and V by 6 bases; bases with no gene match: 3. There are 13 residues in the CDR3. CDR1 is SGHRS and CDR2 is YFSETQ in the germline V gene. CDR3 sequence reads: CASKRDRDTEAFF. As DNA, the CDR3 is TGCGCCAGCAAACGGGACAGGGACACTGAAGCTTTCTTT. The whole variable domain, remainder taken from reference TRBV5-1 and TRBJ1-1, is KAGVTQTPRYLIKTRGQQVTLSCSPISGHRSVSWYQQTPGQGLQFLFEYFSETQRNKGNFPGRFSGRQFSNSRSEMNVSTLELGDSALYLCASKRDRDTEAFFGQGTRLTVV.